What follows are 17 T cell receptor beta chains derived from one specimen sequenced in a study of PD-1 blockade in classical Hodgkin lymphoma. Produced via immunoSEQ multiplex PCR; TCRdb's table is partial and in-frame only. Of tens of thousands of clones in the sample, around 83% were seen once. Time point of the sample: cycle 4 day 1 (C4D1), after about 6 weeks of nivolumab. Every patient relapsed after autologous stem cell transplantation, and brentuximab vedotin exposure varied. Using magnetic negative selection, the CD4+ T cells were separated out of thawed PBMCs. The source was CD4+ T cells from blood, collected before the fourth cycle of nivolumab. The receptors come from a human donor with classical Hodgkin lymphoma.

The V and J genes are TRBV19 and TRBJ1-1, with 8 nucleotides matching TRBD1. The germline V gene has CDR1 LNHDA and CDR2 SQIVND (reference sequence). J was trimmed by 1 base and V by 5 bases; bases with no gene match: 9. The CDR3 contains 16 residues. CDR3 residues: CASSLRTGSKNTEAFF. The CDR3 region has the DNA TGTGCCAGTAGTTTAAGGACAGGGAGTAAGAACACTGAAGCTTTCTTT.

The sample holds a few counts of this clone. This sequence joins TRBV4-2 and TRBJ2-7; D uncertain. This CDR3 contains 14 residues. Germline values: CDR1 LGHNA, CDR2 YNFKEQ. Trimming removed 0 bases from V and 5 bases from J, with 11 bases in between. The DNA of the CDR3 is TGTGCCAGCAGCCAAGATCCGGATAGGGACGAGCAGTACTTC. Translation: CASSQDPDRDEQYF.

The genes are TRBV28 and TRBJ1-5; TRBD1 matches 7 bases. Per germline, CDR1 MDHEN and CDR2 SYDVKM. V gave up 6 bases and J gave up 0 bases; unmatched junction bases: 11. CDR3 size: 17 residues. The CDR3 DNA reads as TGTGCCAGCAGCAACGCAGGGAGGGGGCATAGCAATCAGCCCCAGCATTTT. Protein sequence: CASSNAGRGHSNQPQHF.

J is TRBJ1-1 and V is TRBV6-5; no clear D gene. In germline, CDR1 is MNHEY, CDR2 SVGAGI. V was pared by 4 bases and J by 4 bases, with 7 bases between. The CDR3 runs 12 residues. This CDR3 reads CASSSPGTEAFF. Written as DNA, the CDR3 is TGTGCCAGCAGTTCTCCGGGCACTGAAGCTTTCTTT.

The rearrangement joins TRBV5-8 to TRBJ1-2; possibly TRBD1 for D (5 bases). CDR1 SGHTS and CDR2 YDEGEE come from the germline V gene. Trimming removed 2 bases at V and 2 bases at J, with 19 bases between. CDR3 size: 17 residues. CDR3 amino acids: CASSFWMRGERNYGYTF. CDR3 coding DNA: TGTGCCAGCAGCTTTTGGATGAGGGGCGAAAGGAACTATGGCTACACCTTC.

CDR3 region: CASSTSRGGVDETQYF. CDR3 bases: TGCGCCAGCAGCACATCCCGGGGGGGCGTAGACGAGACCCAGTACTTC. The chain joins TRBV5-1 to TRBJ2-5; 8 nucleotides line up with TRBD2. Germline lookup yields CDR1 SGHRS and CDR2 YFSETQ. With 4 bases clipped from V and 5 bases from J, the junction kept 13 bases outside the gene matches. The CDR3 totals 16 residues.

The chain uses TRBV7-9 and TRBJ2-2; D remains ambiguous. The V end was cut by 0 bases, the J end by 7 bases, with 0 bases between. Germline values: CDR1 SEHNR, CDR2 FQNEAQ (reference sequence). There are 11 residues in the CDR3. The DNA of the CDR3 is TGTGCCAGCAGCTTAGCCGGGGAGCTGTTTTTT. Amino acid sequence: CASSLAGELFF.

This sequence joins TRBV11-2 and TRBJ2-1; D ambiguous. The V end was cut by 1 base, the J end by 2 bases, with 9 bases between. Germline CDR1 and CDR2: SGHAT and FQNNGV. The CDR3 has 15 residues. CDR3 in amino acids: CASSLGRRPYNEQFF. The CDR3 DNA reads as TGTGCCAGCAGCTTAGGGCGGCGCCCCTACAATGAGCAGTTCTTC.

The J gene is TRBJ1-1, the V gene TRBV11-1; 11 positions match TRBD1. From germline, CDR1 is SGHAT and CDR2 FQDESV (reference sequence). The V gene end was trimmed by 5 bases and the J gene end by 3 bases; junction bases not matched to a gene: 8. This CDR3 is built from 16 residues. CDR3 bases: TGTGCCAGCAGCCCTGGACAGGGGGCGCGGTACACTGAAGCTTTCTTT. It is translated as CASSPGQGARYTEAFF.

The gene calls are TRBV15 and TRBJ2-7; maybe TRBD1 (6 bases). There are 19 residues in the CDR3. CDR1 and CDR2 from the germline V gene are LNHNV and YYDKDF (reference sequence). V lost 0 bases to trimming and J lost 1 base, with 22 bases between them. DNA for the CDR3: TGTGCCACCAGCAGAGAGGAAGGGCTATTTCGGACAGCATCCTACGAGCAGTACTTC. Amino acids: CATSREEGLFRTASYEQYF.

The rearrangement joins TRBV2 to TRBJ1-3; D perhaps matches TRBD1 (6 bases). CDR1 and CDR2 from the germline V gene are SNHLY and FYNNEI. This CDR3 is built from 14 residues. V dropped 8 bases and J dropped 4 bases, with 15 bases sitting between them. The CDR3 spells CASEPQGSGNTIYF. The CDR3 region has the DNA TGTGCCAGCGAGCCACAGGGTTCCGGAAACACCATATATTTT.

This chain links TRBV5-1 with TRBJ1-6; 10 nucleotides match TRBD1. This CDR3 has 13 amino acids. J was trimmed by 9 bases and V by 5 bases; bases with no gene match: 2. The germline V gene has CDR1 SGHRS and CDR2 YFSETQ. CDR3 loop: CASSGDRGSPLHF. The CDR3 coding sequence is TGCGCCAGCAGTGGGGACAGGGGTTCACCCCTCCACTTT.

The rearrangement uses TRBV7-3 and TRBJ2-1; 10 bases match TRBD2. Germline values: CDR1 SGHTA, CDR2 FQGTGA. V was pared by 5 bases and J by 7 bases, with 8 bases of the junction left unmatched. This CDR3 region has 15 residues. CDR3 loop: CASSQPLAGENEQFF. The DNA of the CDR3 is TGTGCCAGCAGCCAACCTCTAGCGGGAGAAAATGAGCAGTTCTTC.

The gene calls are TRBV2 and TRBJ1-2, with TRBD1 matching 8 bases. J was trimmed by 3 bases and V by 11 bases; bases with no gene match: 11. From germline, CDR1 is SNHLY and CDR2 FYNNEI. This CDR3 has 14 residues. The CDR3 DNA follows: TGTGCCTTCGGGACAGGAAAAAAAGACTATGGCTACACCTTC. It is translated as CAFGTGKKDYGYTF.

The V gene is TRBV28, the J gene TRBJ2-5, with D perhaps TRBD2 (6 bases). The CDR3 loop spans 13 amino acids. Germline V CDR1 and CDR2: MDHEN, SYDVKM. The V end was cut by 8 bases, the J end by 5 bases, with 15 bases between. CDR3 sequence (DNA): TGTGCCAGCGGTTCCGGGGGATGGGAGACCCAGTACTTC. Encoded protein: CASGSGGWETQYF. The full variable domain, in which reference TRBV28 and TRBJ2-5 provide the parts outside the CDR3, is DVKVTQSSRYLVKRTGEKVFLECVQDMDHENMFWYRQDPGLGLRLIYFSYDVKMKEKGDIPEGYSVSREKKERFSLILESASTNQTSMYLCASGSGGWETQYFGPGTRLLVL.

This clone was seen just once. V and J are TRBV10-2 and TRBJ1-1; 8 bases map to TRBD1. CDR1 and CDR2 (germline): WSHSY, SAAADI. The V segment lost 6 bases and the J segment 0 bases; nucleotides outside the gene matches: 9. The CDR3 is 16 residues long. The CDR3 region has the DNA TGCGCCAGCAGGAAGGACAGGGCGTTCATGAACACTGAAGCTTTCTTT. It codes for CASRKDRAFMNTEAFF.

The gene calls are TRBV5-1 and TRBJ2-7, with a tentative D call TRBD1 (5 bases). Germline assignment: CDR1 SGHRS and CDR2 YFSETQ. V was cut by 3 bases and J by 4 bases, with 17 bases left in between. The CDR3 consists of 15 residues. This CDR3 reads CASSWGPGSGYEQYF. As DNA, the CDR3 is TGCGCCAGCAGCTGGGGTCCAGGGTCAGGTTACGAGCAGTACTTC.